This TCR beta chain was sequenced for a study of T cells in localized non-small cell lung cancer (dated by TCRdb to between 2020 and 2021). Describing the broader study: Comparing tumors with uninvolved tumor-adjacent lungs, the study looked at the T cell repertoires of around 250 patients with early-stage NSCLC. The cohort consisted of 236 treatment-naive NSCLC patients whose localized lung tumors had been resected. NSCLC patients had a mean age of roughly 69 years, and around 130 were male and 107 female.

Points on this clone: Its antigen is unknown. No much larger clonotype is one base removed from it; base qualities were not supplied.

According to the germline V gene (reference sequence), CDR1 reads SSHAT and CDR2 reads FNYEAQ. V and J are truncated by 5 bases and 4 bases respectively, leaving an intervening sequence of 20 bases. From cysteine to phenylalanine, the CDR3 is 16 amino acids long. Kept here is only the CDR3 DNA, which spans 48 bases and is read in frame from base 1. At diagnosis, peripheral blood, uninvolved tumor-adjacent lung and tumor were collected and were preserved as a mix of fresh-frozen and FFPE material. Blood samples were analyzed as peripheral blood mononuclear cells for TCR repertoire profiling. TCR beta CDR3 regions were sequenced from DNA using the immunoSEQ Assay. The authors processed their data as follows. To compute T cell density, TCR beta template counts were normalized to usable DNA, which was estimated by amplifying housekeeping genes. Richness was estimated with the preseqR package, extrapolating to 400,000 templates for PBMC samples and 120,000 templates for tissue samples. Clonality was defined as one minus Pielou's evenness. Tissue-enriched TCRs were identified by differential abundance testing using productive amino-acid clonotypes, minimum total count 5 and alpha 0.1. The Jaccard Index and the Morisita Overlap Index were used to quantify repertoire overlap between compartments. GLIPH grouped TCR beta CDR3s together with public tetramer-defined viral CDR3s, and a viral motif had to include at least three viral sequences and show V-gene enrichment. Entries here come from immuneACCESS through TCRdb and include only in-frame sequences with V and J called. Some clones fail to appear in such tables; in the studies checked, an unresolved V gene covers under half of the shortfall, and the cause of the remainder is unknown. Clone size and the V and J calls come from that table; the DNA yielded D and trimming. The sample table holds roughly 50,000 clones, of which over 80% were seen once. The ten largest clones take up less than 20% of the sample.

Results and caveats for the whole study, not just this receptor: Longer overall survival was associated with higher T cell density in blood, whereas shorter survival was associated with higher clonality in adjacent lung. A median of about 53 of the top 100 tumor clones were detected in paired uninvolved adjacent lung, and 25 to 35 of these tumor clones were also found among the top 100 clones of the paired uninvolved adjacent lung. The highest T cell clonality was observed in uninvolved tumor-adjacent lung, where clonality exceeded that of tumor, suggesting that antigenic responses were more focused in uninvolved tumor-adjacent lung. Because multi-region tumor sequencing was not performed, intratumor heterogeneity could not be ruled out. Because the study design was exploratory, TCR variables were selected using unadjusted p-values without false-discovery rate correction.

This TCR was recovered from an older female donor with stage II squamous cell lung carcinoma. The rearrangement combines TRBV7-7 with TRBJ2-5; the best D guess is TRBD1, with 5 bases matching. Source: peripheral blood, taken before any cancer treatment. The CDR3 region: CASSPTHGRVGETQYF. The base sequence is TGTGCCAGCAGCCCCACCCACGGCAGGGTGGGAGAGACCCAGTACTTC.